This T cell receptor (beta chain) was recovered during a study of T cells in Graves' hyperthyroidism and ophthalmopathy. Clinical symptoms, serum thyroxine and TRAb, thyroid ultrasound and orbital computed tomography were used for the diagnoses. Ten or more counts support this clonotype. The TCR beta CDR3 regions underwent amplification using RNA transcripts as the source. First-round RT-PCR targeting the TCR CDR3 was performed with the HTBI primer set. Using its own MiXCR run on the multiplex PCR reads, TCRdb lists one record per CDR3 protein. The table has 490,000 or so distinct CDR3 sequences, 22% seen once; the top ten hold about half. This sequence originates from a woman aged 70-85 years with Graves' ophthalmopathy. The source material was blood.

CDR3 sequence: CASRADREANYGYTF. The CDR3 DNA reads as TGTGCCAGCAGGGCCGACAGGGAAGCTAACTATGGCTACACCTTC. The chain carries TRBV2 and TRBJ1-2; 7 positions match TRBD1. The junction had 7 bases not matched to a gene; V was cut back by 6 bases and J by 0 bases. This CDR3 contains 15 residues. Germline CDR1 reads SNHLY; CDR2 reads FYNNEI.